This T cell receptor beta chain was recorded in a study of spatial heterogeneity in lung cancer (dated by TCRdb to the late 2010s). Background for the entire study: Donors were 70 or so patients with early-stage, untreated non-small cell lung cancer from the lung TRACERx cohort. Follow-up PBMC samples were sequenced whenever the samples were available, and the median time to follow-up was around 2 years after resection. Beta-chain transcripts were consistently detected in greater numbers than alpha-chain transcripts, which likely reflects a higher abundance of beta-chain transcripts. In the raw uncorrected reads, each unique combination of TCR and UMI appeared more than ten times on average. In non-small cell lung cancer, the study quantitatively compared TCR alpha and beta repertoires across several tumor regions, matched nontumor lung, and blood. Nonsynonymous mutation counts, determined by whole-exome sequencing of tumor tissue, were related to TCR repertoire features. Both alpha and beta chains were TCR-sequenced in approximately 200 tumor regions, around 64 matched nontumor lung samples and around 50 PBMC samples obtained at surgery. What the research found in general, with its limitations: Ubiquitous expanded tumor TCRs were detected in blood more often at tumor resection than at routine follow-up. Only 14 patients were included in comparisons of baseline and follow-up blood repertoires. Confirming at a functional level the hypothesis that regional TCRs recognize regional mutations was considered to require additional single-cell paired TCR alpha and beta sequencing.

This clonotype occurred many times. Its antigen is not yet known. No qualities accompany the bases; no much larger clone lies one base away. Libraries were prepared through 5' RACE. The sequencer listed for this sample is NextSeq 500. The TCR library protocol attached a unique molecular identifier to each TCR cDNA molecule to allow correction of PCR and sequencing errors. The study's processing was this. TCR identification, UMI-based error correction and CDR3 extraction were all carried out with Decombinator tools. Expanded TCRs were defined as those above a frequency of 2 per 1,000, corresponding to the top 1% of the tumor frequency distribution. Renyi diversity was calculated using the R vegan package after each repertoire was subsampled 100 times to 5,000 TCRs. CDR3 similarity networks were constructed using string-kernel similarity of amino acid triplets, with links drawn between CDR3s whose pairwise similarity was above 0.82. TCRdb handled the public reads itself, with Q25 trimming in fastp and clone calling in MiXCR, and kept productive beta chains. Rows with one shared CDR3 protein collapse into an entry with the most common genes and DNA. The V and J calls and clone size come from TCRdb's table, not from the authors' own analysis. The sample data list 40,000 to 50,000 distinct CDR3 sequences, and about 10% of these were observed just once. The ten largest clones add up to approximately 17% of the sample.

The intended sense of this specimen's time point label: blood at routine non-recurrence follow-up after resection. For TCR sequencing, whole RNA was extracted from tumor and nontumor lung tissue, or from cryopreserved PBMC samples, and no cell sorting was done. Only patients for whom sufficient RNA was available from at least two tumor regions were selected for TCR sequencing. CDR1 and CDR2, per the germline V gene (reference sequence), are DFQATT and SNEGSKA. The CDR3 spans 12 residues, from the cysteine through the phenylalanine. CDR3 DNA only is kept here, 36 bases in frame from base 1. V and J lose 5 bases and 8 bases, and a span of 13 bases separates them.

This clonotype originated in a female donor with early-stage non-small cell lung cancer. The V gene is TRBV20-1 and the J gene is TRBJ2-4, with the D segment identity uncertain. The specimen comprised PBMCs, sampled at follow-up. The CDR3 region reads CSAPGPEDIQYF. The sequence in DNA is TGCAGTGCTCCTGGACCCGAGGACATTCAGTACTTC.